This T cell receptor beta chain is drawn from a study of shared T cell receptors in the human thymus (TCRdb year 2021). Looking at the study overall: The study investigated the way shared, self-reactive T-cell receptor alpha chains are produced in the human thymus.

This clone was observed a single time. It lacks a known antigen. No qualities accompany the bases; no much larger clone lies one base away. Library method: the immunoSEQ multiplex PCR assay. Imported from immuneACCESS, the table was reduced by TCRdb to in-frame sequences with V and J called. These copies leave out some clones; in studies compared against another copy, an unresolved V gene accounts for under half, and the cause of the remainder is not known. The sample table contains 500,000 to 550,000 clones; only one count was recorded for about 80% of them. The biggest ten clones account for more than 0.01% of the sample. Here V drops 4 bases and J drops 2 bases, and the junction holds 4 bases not matched to any gene. The CDR1 and CDR2 encoded by the germline V gene (reference sequence) are SEHNR and FQNEAQ. The CDR3 starts with the cysteine, ends with the phenylalanine, and has 14 residues. Only CDR3 DNA is held: 42 bases, read in frame from base 1.

These same records also appear under a second study, on human thymus T cells. Per the second study: Donors were immunologically healthy infants undergoing open corrective cardiac surgery for congenital heart defects in Finland. Thymus tissue was obtained as surgical resects removed during corrective cardiac surgery. Both the thymic and the peripheral blood repertoires appeared to show biased V and J gene segment usage. The related research reported highly overlapping thymic TCR repertoires among unrelated individuals. The study used fewer than ten infant thymus samples plus four related peripheral blood samples to characterize TCR alpha and beta repertoires. Donor ages ranged from about 7 to 244 days, and the cohort comprised six or seven male and a couple of female infants. Thymocytes were released mechanically from tissue and stored at -70 °C as pellets of roughly 8.5-32 million cells. A QIAsymphony instrument was used to extract genomic DNA from frozen cell pellets. TCRB and TCRAD loci were amplified from a standardized quantity of quality-controlled genomic DNA using the immunoSEQ multiplex PCR assay. Amplicons spanned the V(D)J region at a length sufficient to cover the CDR3 and identify V and J genes. The commercial immunoSEQ service was used to sequence amplicons on an Illumina platform. Primer bias and sequencing errors were corrected using previously described methods, and TCRAD and TCRB definitions followed the IMGT database. The repertoires were analysed using immunoSEQ Analyzer 3.0 and VDJTools for basic statistics, V/J segment usage, diversity estimates, rarefaction and pairwise overlap. Chao1, ChaoE, Efron-Thisted, Shannon and inverse Simpson indices were used to estimate diversity, which was also estimated on datasets down-sampled to the smallest sample. Repertoire overlap was assessed by strict matching of CDR3 nucleotide sequence, V gene and J gene, and clustering was done by Jaccard-based multidimensional scaling. Thymus samples yielded on average roughly 790,000 unique TCRB clonotypes, compared with 80,000 to 85,000 from blood samples.

The chain is made from TRBV7-9 and TRBJ1-1; a stretch of 7 junction bases matches TRBD1. This clonotype was obtained from a boy under three years old with a congenital heart defect. Donor details come from another sample of the same person, matched by shared clones. Input material: thymocytes. The DNA is as follows: TGTGCCAGCAGCTCCGGGACAGAAAACACTGAAGCTTTCTTT. Protein translation: CASSSGTENTEAFF.